Listed below are T cell receptor beta chains from one sample, sequenced in a study of cytomegalovirus exposure and HLA in healthy donors. Data came from immunoSEQ multiplex PCR; TCRdb stores just in-frame clones and leaves some out. The sample totals approximately 93,000 clones. Sequenced: PBMCs. These receptors came from a woman aged 25-40 years in good health and CMV-seronegative. Each CDR3 is given with its conserved first and last residue. The order of the fields is J gene, D gene, V gene, CDR3 protein, CDR3 DNA. The D gene is left open where the match is weak.

j_gene: TRBJ2-5
d_gene: .
v_gene: TRBV21-1
CDR3aa: CASTKGRGEQETQYF
CDR3nt: TGTGCCAGCACCAAAGGCAGGGGAGAGCAAGAGACCCAGTACTTC

j_gene: TRBJ2-2
d_gene: TRBD1
v_gene: TRBV5-6
CDR3aa: CASSPTGMTGELFF
CDR3nt: TGTGCCAGCAGCCCGACAGGGATGACCGGGGAGCTGTTTTTT

j_gene: TRBJ2-3
d_gene: .
v_gene: TRBV6-5
CDR3aa: CASSYSPGGDTQYF
CDR3nt: TGTGCCAGCAGTTACTCACCAGGAGGGGATACGCAGTATTTT

j_gene: TRBJ1-1
d_gene: TRBD1
v_gene: TRBV28
CDR3aa: CASSSGQGGTEAFF
CDR3nt: TGTGCCAGCAGTTCAGGACAGGGCGGCACTGAAGCTTTCTTT

j_gene: TRBJ2-6
d_gene: TRBD1
v_gene: TRBV4-1
CDR3aa: CASSQRSRGTGGSGANVLTF
CDR3nt: TGCGCCAGCAGCCAAAGATCGCGTGGGACAGGGGGCTCTGGGGCCAACGTCCTGACTTTC

j_gene: TRBJ2-7
d_gene: .
v_gene: TRBV10-1
CDR3aa: CASSGTRGRRYEQYF
CDR3nt: TGCGCCAGCAGTGGGACCAGGGGCAGGCGATACGAGCAGTACTTC

j_gene: TRBJ1-6
d_gene: TRBD1
v_gene: TRBV6-1
CDR3aa: CASSETGQGALGNSPLHF
CDR3nt: TGTGCCAGCAGTGAAACCGGACAGGGGGCGCTTGGTAATTCACCCCTCCACTTT

j_gene: TRBJ1-1
d_gene: .
v_gene: TRBV6-5
CDR3aa: CASSATGRNTEAFF
CDR3nt: TGTGCCAGCAGTGCCACAGGTAGGAACACTGAAGCTTTCTTT

j_gene: TRBJ2-1
d_gene: .
v_gene: TRBV4-1
CDR3aa: CASSQDNAGAGSYNEQFF
CDR3nt: TGCGCCAGCAGCCAAGACAATGCAGGGGCAGGGTCCTACAATGAGCAGTTCTTC

j_gene: TRBJ2-7
d_gene: .
v_gene: TRBV28
CDR3aa: CASTPGGYEQYF
CDR3nt: TGTGCCAGCACCCCCGGCGGATACGAGCAGTACTTC

j_gene: TRBJ2-7
d_gene: TRBD1
v_gene: TRBV9
CDR3aa: CASSPGTGAGYEQYF
CDR3nt: TGTGCCAGCAGCCCTGGGACAGGGGCGGGGTACGAGCAGTACTTC

j_gene: TRBJ1-3
d_gene: TRBD1
v_gene: TRBV5-4
CDR3aa: CASSGGGRNTIYF
CDR3nt: TGTGCCAGCAGCGGAGGGGGCAGAAACACCATATATTTT

j_gene: TRBJ2-1
d_gene: .
v_gene: TRBV29-1
CDR3aa: CSVEEVSSYNEQFF
CDR3nt: TGCAGCGTTGAAGAGGTGAGCTCCTACAATGAGCAGTTCTTC

j_gene: TRBJ2-7
d_gene: TRBD1
v_gene: TRBV27
CDR3aa: CASSLRTGVSYEQYF
CDR3nt: TGTGCCAGCAGTTTAAGGACAGGGGTAAGCTACGAGCAGTACTTC